These 32 T cell receptor beta chains were all obtained from the same sample, sequenced in a study of T cell changes during pregnancy in multiple sclerosis. Here immunoSEQ multiplex PCR was the method, and the copy in TCRdb shows in-frame clones only, minus some. The sample lists around 62,000 clones, around 91% occurring once. Specimen: peripheral blood, collected in the second trimester of pregnancy. The origin of the receptors is a female donor in good health, enrolled as a control in a pregnancy study.

V gene TRBV29-1 combines with J gene TRBJ2-1, with 10 positions matching TRBD2. CDR3 size: 15 residues. The V and J ends lost 8 bases and 9 bases, in that order; junction bases with no gene match: 16. Germline loops: CDR1 SQVTM, CDR2 ANQGSEA. For the CDR3, the DNA is TGCAGCATCCTGGCATTAGCGGGGGGCGGGGGTGAGCAGTTCTTC. Protein sequence: CSILALAGGGGEQFF.

The chain joins TRBV4-2 to TRBJ2-5; D might be TRBD2 (6 bases). The CDR3 spans 16 residues. V gave up 4 bases and J gave up 1 base, with 16 bases separating them. Germline CDR1 is LGHNA and CDR2 is YNFKEQ. The CDR3 sequence: CASSPVQASAQETQYF. The CDR3 nucleotides are TGTGCCAGCAGCCCAGTCCAGGCTAGCGCCCAAGAGACCCAGTACTTC.

The chain joins TRBV5-1 to TRBJ1-2, with D perhaps TRBD1 (5 bases). Germline V CDR1 and CDR2: SGHRS, YFSETQ. V was cut by 4 bases and J by 6 bases, with 13 bases left in between. The CDR3 has 13 residues. The CDR3, as DNA: TGCGCCAGCAGCATTCAGGGTGGAGATGGCTACACCTTC. This sequence encodes CASSIQGGDGYTF.

The chain combines TRBV4-1 with TRBJ2-2, with D possibly being TRBD1 (5 bases). The germline CDR1 and CDR2 sequences are MGHRA and YSYEKL. The CDR3 is 16 residues long. V gave up 4 bases and J gave up 4 bases, with 16 bases separating them. The CDR3 sequence: CASSLLGLPGTGELFF. The CDR3 region has the DNA TGCGCCAGCAGCCTCCTGGGGCTCCCGGGCACCGGGGAGCTGTTTTTT.

The chain recombines TRBV18 with TRBJ2-7; D may be TRBD1 (5 bases). The CDR3 extends over 15 amino acids. CDR1 KGHSH and CDR2 LQKENI come from the germline V gene. Trimming pared 0 bases from V and 4 bases from J, leaving 13 bases between. The CDR3 DNA is TGTGCCAGCTCACCACCTACAGGTAGATCTTACGAGCAGTACTTC. Amino acid sequence: CASSPPTGRSYEQYF.

The J gene is TRBJ1-1, the V gene TRBV6-4; 7 bases fit TRBD1. This CDR3 comprises 14 residues. V shed 5 bases, J shed 6 bases, and the junction held 9 bases outside the gene matches. CDR1 and CDR2 from the germline V gene are MRHNA and SNTAGT. The CDR3, as DNA: TGTGCCAGCAGTAGACAGGGAGGTTTTGCTGAAGCTTTCTTT. It encodes CASSRQGGFAEAFF.

V usage is TRBV18 and J usage is TRBJ2-7; 7 bases match TRBD1. V was clipped by 3 bases and J by 2 bases; unmatched bases: 4. Germline loops: CDR1 KGHSH, CDR2 LQKENI. CDR3 length equals 14 residues. CDR3 in amino acids: CASSPNRGAYEQYF. The CDR3 DNA reads as TGTGCCAGCTCACCGAACAGGGGTGCCTACGAGCAGTACTTC.

The chain combines TRBV11-2 with TRBJ2-7; maybe TRBD1 (6 bases). Germline assignment: CDR1 SGHAT and CDR2 FQNNGV. The V end was cut by 2 bases, the J end by 3 bases, with 8 bases between. This CDR3 contains 13 residues. CDR3 bases: TGTGCCAGCAGCTTACCAGGGGACTACGAGCAGTACTTC. This sequence encodes CASSLPGDYEQYF.

This rearrangement joins TRBV19 to TRBJ2-7; 10 nucleotides agree with TRBD2. Germline CDR1 reads LNHDA; CDR2 reads SQIVND (reference sequence). The CDR3 has 15 amino acids. V gave up 6 bases and J gave up 3 bases; unmatched junction bases: 8. The CDR3 DNA reads TGTGCCAGTAGGGGAAGCGGGGGGGCTGTCTACGAGCAGTACTTC. This codes for CASRGSGGAVYEQYF.

This clone was recorded only once. V is TRBV2 and J is TRBJ2-5; D is possibly TRBD2 (7 bases). The CDR3 covers 15 residues. Per germline, CDR1 SNHLY and CDR2 FYNNEI. The germline V and J ends were trimmed by 4 bases and 4 bases, with 16 bases remaining between them. CDR3 bases: TGTGCCAGCAGTGGTGGCGGGGGCCGGGGAGAGACCCAGTACTTC. Its translation is CASSGGGGRGETQYF.

This clone is a singleton in its sample. This sequence joins TRBV30 and TRBJ1-5; the D gene is possibly TRBD1 (6 bases). This CDR3 is built from 15 residues. Trimming pared 4 bases from V and 2 bases from J, leaving 15 bases between. Germline CDR1 reads GTSNPN; CDR2 reads SVGIG (reference sequence). CDR3 DNA sequence: TGTGCCTGGACCCGCTCGGACAGCCGCAATCAGCCCCAGCATTTT. Its protein product is CAWTRSDSRNQPQHF.

The J gene is TRBJ2-1, the V gene TRBV27; TRBD2 matches 11 bases. CDR3 length equals 16 residues. Germline V lookup: CDR1 MNHEY, CDR2 SMNVEV (reference sequence). The V segment lost 3 bases and the J segment 7 bases; nucleotides outside the gene matches: 8. Here the CDR3 reads CASSFSGTSGGNEQFF. CDR3 sequence (DNA): TGTGCCAGCAGTTTCTCCGGGACTAGCGGTGGGAATGAGCAGTTCTTC.

The count of this clone is one. V and J are TRBV23-1 and TRBJ1-2; the D is unclear. TRBV23-1 is an ORF, with its function uncertain. The V end lost 0 bases, the J end lost 6 bases, and 20 bases lay between the germline ends. This CDR3 comprises 17 residues. Written as DNA, the CDR3 is TGCGCCAGCAGTCAATCGAACTCTACGGGGAATAAAGATGGCTACACCTTC. Its translation is CASSQSNSTGNKDGYTF.

The chain recombines TRBV11-2 with TRBJ1-5; 10 bases match TRBD1. The germline CDR1 and CDR2 sequences are SGHAT and FQNNGV. The CDR3 is 15 residues long. J gave up 9 bases and V 4 bases, and 9 bases lay outside the gene matches. CDR3 nucleotides: TGTGCCAGCAGCTCCTTGACAGGGGGCGATCGGCCCCAGCATTTT. This encodes CASSSLTGGDRPQHF.

The V gene is TRBV6-1, the J gene TRBJ2-1; 14 nucleotides align to TRBD2. The CDR3 has 15 residues. CDR1 is MNHNS, CDR2 SASEGT, per germline. With V trimmed by 7 bases and J by 7 bases, 6 bases remained unmatched. The CDR3 region has the DNA TGTGCCAGCACCGGGCGGACTAGCGGGAGGAATGAGCAGTTCTTC. Translated: CASTGRTSGRNEQFF.

J is TRBJ2-1 and V is TRBV11-3; D perhaps matches TRBD2 (5 bases). This CDR3 is 13 amino acids long. V was cut by 0 bases and J by 10 bases, with 10 bases left in between. Germline lookup yields CDR1 SGHNT and CDR2 YENEEA. The CDR3 region is CASSLDSREEQFF. CDR3 sequence (DNA): TGTGCCAGCAGCTTAGATAGTCGGGAAGAGCAGTTCTTC.

V gene TRBV7-9 combines with J gene TRBJ1-5; TRBD1 aligns across 10 bases. Germline CDR1 and CDR2: SEHNR and FQNEAQ (reference sequence). With 1 base clipped from V and 11 bases from J, the junction kept 8 bases outside the gene matches. This CDR3 comprises 15 residues. The CDR3 protein is CASSLGTGGPGAQHF. The CDR3 DNA is TGTGCCAGCAGCTTAGGGACAGGGGGACCAGGAGCCCAGCATTTT.

The genes are TRBV7-9 and TRBJ2-3; 12 bases match TRBD2. CDR3 length: 16 amino acids. CDR1 and CDR2 (germline): SEHNR, FQNEAQ (reference sequence). Losses at the gene ends were 2 bases for V and 0 bases for J; bases not matched to a gene: 0. The CDR3 DNA sequence: TGTGCCAGCAGCTTACTAGCGGGGGGGAGCACAGATACGCAGTATTTT. This translates into CASSLLAGGSTDTQYF.

The chain is built from TRBV6-5 and TRBJ1-1; D is ambiguous. Germline V gene lookup returns CDR1 MNHEY and CDR2 SVGAGI. This CDR3 is 11 amino acids long. The V and J ends lost 2 bases and 10 bases respectively, with 8 bases between them. CDR3 sequence reads: CASSYERVAFF. CDR3 DNA: TGTGCCAGCAGTTACGAGCGGGTAGCTTTCTTT.

The chain carries TRBV7-9 and TRBJ2-7, with 16 bases fitting TRBD2. This CDR3 has 15 residues. J gave up 7 bases and V 5 bases, and 5 bases lay outside the gene matches. Germline V gene sequence: CDR1 SEHNR, CDR2 FQNEAQ (reference sequence). CDR3 sequence (DNA): TGTGCCAGCAGCCGGGGACTAGCGGGAGGGGAAGAGCAGTACTTC. Amino acids: CASSRGLAGGEEQYF.

V gene TRBV18 combines with J gene TRBJ2-3, with D perhaps TRBD2 (7 bases). Germline CDR1 KGHSH, CDR2 LQKENI. This CDR3 is built from 15 residues. Trimming removed 3 bases from V and 4 bases from J, with 14 bases in between. CDR3 sequence (DNA): TGTGCCAGCTCACCCTTGGCGGGGGCTCCAGATACGCAGTATTTT. Translation gives CASSPLAGAPDTQYF.

This chain uses TRBV4-1 with TRBJ2-4; TRBD2 matches 10 bases. Germline CDR1 is MGHRA and CDR2 is YSYEKL. The CDR3 is 19 residues long. After removal of 0 bases from V and 1 base from J, the junction contained 9 bases not matched to a gene. CDR3 DNA: TGCGCCAGCAGCCAAGATCCTAGCGGGAGATGGGGGGCCAAAAACATTCAGTACTTC. Translating it yields CASSQDPSGRWGAKNIQYF.

The rearrangement uses TRBV30 and TRBJ1-1; 9 bases align to TRBD1. Germline CDR1 is GTSNPN and CDR2 is SVGIG (reference sequence). Trimming at V came to 2 bases and at J to 6 bases, leaving 7 bases not matched to a gene. The length of the CDR3 is 14 residues. The DNA for the CDR3 is TGTGCCTGGAGTCACGGACAGGGGATCGCTGAAGCTTTCTTT. Translated, it gives CAWSHGQGIAEAFF.

The rearrangement uses TRBV19 and TRBJ2-5, with TRBD1 matching over 7 bases. The CDR3 length is 14 residues. V lost 5 bases to trimming and J lost 2 bases; unmatched junction nucleotides: 5. From germline, CDR1 is LNHDA and CDR2 SQIVND (reference sequence). The CDR3 DNA follows: TGTGCCAGTAGTCTCGGGACAGCTCAAGAGACCCAGTACTTC. As protein: CASSLGTAQETQYF.

The chain links TRBV6-1 to TRBJ2-7; D not certain. V shed 2 bases and J shed 2 bases, with 7 bases lying between them. This CDR3 is 13 amino acids long. CDR1 is MNHNS, CDR2 SASEGT, per germline. CDR3 amino acids: CASSESETYEQYF. In nucleotides, the CDR3 is TGTGCCAGCAGTGAATCAGAAACCTACGAGCAGTACTTC.

The rearrangement links TRBV6-5 to TRBJ2-3; no clear D gene. With 0 bases removed from V and 6 bases from J, the gap between germline ends came to 13 bases. This CDR3 is built from 15 residues. Germline values: CDR1 MNHEY, CDR2 SVGAGI. This CDR3 reads CASSYSLQISDTQYF. The CDR3 nucleotides read TGTGCCAGCAGTTACTCCTTGCAAATCAGTGATACGCAGTATTTT.

V gene TRBV7-2 combines with J gene TRBJ2-2; the D is unclear. V was shortened by 0 bases and J by 4 bases, with 9 bases between the two germline ends. The CDR3 is 15 residues long. Per the germline V gene, CDR1 is SGHTA and CDR2 is FQGNSA. CDR3 coding DNA: TGTGCCAGCAGCTTAGCGCGGCTCAGCACCGGGGAGCTGTTTTTT. Translation gives CASSLARLSTGELFF.

This chain uses TRBV7-9 with TRBJ2-3; perhaps TRBD1 as D (5 bases). CDR3 length equals 15 residues. Germline V gives CDR1 SEHNR, CDR2 FQNEAQ (reference sequence). The V end was cut by 5 bases, the J end by 0 bases, with 12 bases between. DNA of the CDR3: TGTGCCAGCAGCCCCAACCGACAGAGCACAGATACGCAGTATTTT. This codes for CASSPNRQSTDTQYF. The whole variable domain, filled in from reference TRBV7-9 and TRBJ2-3, reads DTGVSQNPRHKITKRGQNVTFRCDPISEHNRLYWYRQTLGQGPEFLTYFQNEAQLEKSRLLSDRFSAERPKGSFSTLEIQRTEQGDSAMYLCASSPNRQSTDTQYFGPGTRLTVL.

J is TRBJ2-7 and V is TRBV29-1; possible D gene TRBD1, 5 bases. CDR3 length equals 13 residues. V lost 4 bases, J lost 2 bases, and 12 bases lay in between. CDR1 is SQVTM, CDR2 ANQGSEA, per germline. CDR3 in amino acids: CSVARAGPYEQYF. In DNA, the CDR3 is TGCAGCGTTGCCAGGGCAGGGCCCTACGAGCAGTACTTC.

The chain employs TRBV7-8 and TRBJ1-6; TRBD1 matches at 7 bases. The CDR3 totals 15 residues. With V trimmed by 0 bases and J by 10 bases, 6 bases remained unmatched. Germline loops: CDR1 SGHVS, CDR2 FQNEAQ. CDR3 DNA sequence: TGTGCCAGCAGCTTAGCCGGGACAGTTTCATCACCCCTCCACTTT. This translates into CASSLAGTVSSPLHF. Combining the CDR3 with reference TRBV7-8 and TRBJ1-6 gives the whole variable domain GAGVSQSPRYKVAKRGQDVALRCDPISGHVSLFWYQQALGQGPEFLTYFQNEAQLDKSGLPSDRFFAERPEGSVSTLKIQRTQQEDSAVYLCASSLAGTVSSPLHFGNGTRLTVT.

The V and J genes are TRBV7-8 and TRBJ2-1; tentatively, D is TRBD2 (6 bases). The CDR3 loop spans 13 amino acids. Germline V gives CDR1 SGHVS, CDR2 FQNEAQ. V was trimmed by 1 base and J by 6 bases, leaving 7 bases between them. The CDR3, as DNA: TGTGCCAGCAGCTTAGTGGGGGGCAATGAGCAGTTCTTC. It is translated as CASSLVGGNEQFF.

This chain joins TRBV5-1 and TRBJ1-1, with D tentatively TRBD1 (5 bases). This CDR3 region has 15 residues. CDR1 and CDR2 from the germline V gene are SGHRS and YFSETQ. V was trimmed by 0 bases and J by 1 base, leaving 10 bases between them. In DNA, the CDR3 is TGCGCCAGCAGCTTGGATGGCAGGGAGAACACTGAAGCTTTCTTT. Its translation is CASSLDGRENTEAFF.